Listed here are 14 T cell receptor beta chains from one sample, sequenced in a study of T cell changes during pregnancy in multiple sclerosis. Here immunoSEQ multiplex PCR was the method, and the copy in TCRdb shows in-frame clones only, minus some. The table lists approximately 93,000 clones, 80% to 95% of them singletons. Sample: peripheral blood, taken before pregnancy. These receptor sequences come from a female donor with multiple sclerosis, enrolled in a pregnancy study.

CDR3 coding DNA: TGTGCCAGCAGCTTAAGGGCTAGCGGGGGCCTCTCCTACGAGCAGTACTTC. Its protein product is CASSLRASGGLSYEQYF. The rearrangement joins TRBV7-3 to TRBJ2-7; 10 bases are a match to TRBD2. CDR1 is SGHTA, CDR2 FQGTGA, per germline. The CDR3 is 17 amino acids. The V segment lost 1 base and the J segment 0 bases; nucleotides outside the gene matches: 6.

The chain has TRBV7-6 and TRBJ1-5; 9 bases line up with TRBD1. The CDR3 consists of 16 residues. Germline V CDR1 and CDR2: SGHVS, FNYEAQ. The V and J ends lost 4 bases and 3 bases, in that order; junction bases with no gene match: 7. The CDR3 protein is CASSSLDRGFNQPQHF. In DNA form, the CDR3 reads TGTGCCAGCAGCTCACTTGACAGGGGGTTCAATCAGCCCCAGCATTTT.

The rearrangement joins TRBV5-5 to TRBJ2-4, with TRBD1 identical over 9 bases. V was clipped by 4 bases and J by 9 bases; unmatched bases: 11. The CDR3 has 15 amino acids. CDR1 and CDR2 (germline): SGHKS, YYEKEE (reference sequence). The CDR3 region has the DNA TGTGCCAGCAGCAAAGGGACAGGGTTGTCGGGCATTCAGTACTTC. This translates into CASSKGTGLSGIQYF.

This sequence joins TRBV29-1 and TRBJ2-7; TRBD2 agrees at 8 bases. The CDR3 sequence is 14 residues long. The J segment lost 3 bases and the V segment lost 7 bases, leaving 11 bases of the junction unmatched. The germline gives CDR1 SQVTM, CDR2 ANQGSEA. CDR3 region: CSAGGDGRHYEQYF. CDR3 in DNA: TGCAGCGCCGGGGGGGACGGGAGGCACTACGAGCAGTACTTC.

V and J are TRBV9 and TRBJ2-5, with 9 bases matching TRBD1. CDR1 and CDR2 from the germline V gene are SGDLS and YYNGEE. V dropped 4 bases and J dropped 3; count of bases not matched to a gene: 13. CDR3 size: 17 residues. The CDR3 region is CASSSRQGEGLEETQYF. CDR3 nucleotide sequence: TGTGCCAGCAGCTCGCGACAGGGGGAGGGCTTAGAAGAGACCCAGTACTTC.

The chain couples TRBV14 to TRBJ1-2; D call uncertain. Germline values: CDR1 SGHDN, CDR2 FVKESK. This CDR3 is built from 13 residues. V was trimmed by 1 base and J by 7 bases, leaving 10 bases between them. CDR3 bases: TGTGCCAGCAGCCAAGCCCCGGGTCTTGGCTACACCTTC. It translates to CASSQAPGLGYTF. Variable domain in full (rest from reference TRBV14 and TRBJ1-2): EAGVTQFPSHSVIEKGQTVTLRCDPISGHDNLYWYRRVMGKEIKFLLHFVKESKQDESGMPNNRFLAERTGGTYSTLKVQPAELEDSGVYFCASSQAPGLGYTFGSGTRLTVV.

The rearrangement joins TRBV2 to TRBJ2-7; TRBD1 matches at 7 bases. The trim removed 5 bases at V and 5 bases at J, leaving 12 bases unmatched. Looked up from germline, CDR1 is SNHLY and CDR2 is FYNNEI. The CDR3 extends over 15 amino acids. CDR3 in DNA: TGTGCCAGCAGTTTAAACCGGGACAGCGTACACGAGCAGTACTTC. It yields the protein CASSLNRDSVHEQYF.

This chain links TRBV5-6 with TRBJ2-3; 8 nucleotides match TRBD2. This CDR3 comprises 15 residues. V trimming: 2 bases; J trimming: 1 base; junction bases outside the gene matches: 3. Per the germline V gene, CDR1 is SGHDT and CDR2 is YYEEEE. CDR3 amino acids: CASSLGRGGTDTQYF. CDR3 coding DNA: TGTGCCAGCAGCTTAGGGCGGGGGGGCACAGATACGCAGTATTTT.

V gene TRBV2 combines with J gene TRBJ1-3, with 9 bases aligning to TRBD1. Germline trimming cut 9 bases from V and 1 base from J; bases unmatched to any gene: 10. Germline lookup yields CDR1 SNHLY and CDR2 FYNNEI. The CDR3 has 16 residues. The CDR3 sequence: CARTRTGDFSGNTIYF. In DNA form, the CDR3 reads TGTGCCAGGACTCGGACAGGGGATTTTTCTGGAAACACCATATATTTT.

This chain uses TRBV19 with TRBJ1-5; D gene unclear. V gave up 5 bases and J gave up 5 bases, with 10 bases separating them. Germline lookup yields CDR1 LNHDA and CDR2 SQIVND (reference sequence). The CDR3 length is 13 residues. CDR3 in amino acids: CASSLLPDQPQHF. For the CDR3, the DNA is TGTGCCAGTAGTTTACTACCGGATCAGCCCCAGCATTTT.

The chain uses TRBV7-2 and TRBJ1-3; 9 bases are a match to TRBD1. Germline CDR1 SGHTA, CDR2 FQGNSA. V gave up 4 bases and J gave up 7 bases; unmatched junction bases: 8. The CDR3 length is 15 residues. The CDR3 loop is CASSYGDRDFNTIYF. The CDR3 DNA reads TGTGCCAGCAGCTACGGGGACAGGGATTTTAACACCATATATTTT. Using reference TRBV7-2 and TRBJ1-3 for the parts outside the CDR3, the full variable domain is GAGVSQSPSNKVTEKGKDVELRCDPISGHTALYWYRQSLGQGLEFLIYFQGNSAPDKSGLPSDRFSAERTGGSVSTLTIQRTQQEDSAVYLCASSYGDRDFNTIYFGEGSWLTVV.

The rearrangement uses TRBV5-1 and TRBJ2-7; 8 nucleotides line up with TRBD2. V was pared by 3 bases and J by 1 base, with 3 bases of the junction left unmatched. The CDR3 is 14 amino acids. Germline lookup yields CDR1 SGHRS and CDR2 YFSETQ. The CDR3 reads CASSSTSGSYEQYF. The CDR3 bases are TGCGCCAGCAGCTCAACTAGCGGTTCCTACGAGCAGTACTTC.

The chain recombines TRBV7-3 with TRBJ1-5; 8 bases are shared with TRBD1. V shed 10 bases and J 2 bases; nucleotides not matched to a gene: 7. CDR3 length equals 14 residues. CDR1 and CDR2 from the germline V gene are SGHTA and FQGTGA. CDR3 amino acids: CAISRGQGNQPQHF. Here the CDR3 DNA reads TGTGCCATCTCACGGGGACAGGGCAATCAGCCCCAGCATTTT.

The rearrangement joins TRBV10-3 to TRBJ2-3, with D tentatively TRBD2 (6 bases). The germline V gene encodes CDR1 ENHRY and CDR2 SYGVKD. V lost 0 bases and J 3 bases, leaving 13 bases between the germline ends. This CDR3 is 16 amino acids long. The CDR3 nucleotides are TGTGCCATCAGTGAGTCGTGGCTAGCGTTAACAGATACGCAGTATTTT. It specifies CAISESWLALTDTQYF.